A selection of T cell receptor beta chains follows, all from one sample in a study of CD8 T cells in ankylosing spondylitis. TCRdb used MiXCR to reprocess the 5' RACE reads, holding one entry per CDR3 protein. The sample has 470,000 or so distinct CDR3 sequences; 25% to 30% are singletons. Sequences were obtained from blood, either unsorted or a sorted T cell fraction (not recorded which). The receptors here all came from a male donor with ankylosing spondylitis. Each CDR3 is given with its conserved first and last residue. D genes are given only for firm matches. Rows may omit the clone size; those that give it use once, few, many or a size class.

v_call	j_call	clone_size	d_call	cdr3_aa	cdr3_nt
TRBV5-1	TRBJ2-7	few	-	CASGSGTSPNEQYF	TGCGCCAGCGGCTCCGGGACGAGCCCTAACGAGCAGTACTTC
TRBV6-5	TRBJ2-5	few	TRBD2	CASSYHGTSGRLRTQYF	TGTGCCAGCAGTTACCACGGGACTAGCGGGAGATTAAGGACCCAGTACTTC
TRBV12-3/TRBV12-4	TRBJ1-4	few	-	CASSAPDGANEKLFF	TGTGCCAGCAGTGCACCGGACGGAGCTAATGAAAAACTGTTTTTT
TRBV6-2/TRBV6-3	TRBJ1-1	few	-	CASSYGRLMNTEAFF	TGTGCCAGCAGTTACGGCAGGTTAATGAACACTGAAGCTTTCTTT
TRBV6-2/TRBV6-3	TRBJ1-2	-	-	CASRSPGTPGSYTF	TGTGCCAGCAGATCTCCCGGGACGCCCGGAAGCTACACCTTC
TRBV5-1	TRBJ1-1	-	-	CASSPDALGGLRTEAFF	TGCGCCAGCAGCCCGGACGCGCTTGGGGGGCTGCGAACTGAAGCTTTCTTT
TRBV11-2	TRBJ2-7	many	-	CASSFSGTLYEQYF	TGTGCCAGCAGCTTCTCCGGGACTTTATACGAGCAGTACTTC
TRBV20-1	TRBJ1-6	-	TRBD1	CSASAGQVMGSPLHF	TGCAGTGCTAGCGCCGGACAGGTGATGGGTTCACCCCTCCACTTT
TRBV5-1	TRBJ2-3	many	TRBD1	CASSSDRGTDTQYF	TGCGCCAGCAGCTCGGACAGGGGCACAGATACGCAGTATTTT
TRBV7-2	TRBJ1-1	-	-	CASSFWTAMNTEAFF	TGTGCCAGCAGCTTCTGGACAGCTATGAACACTGAAGCTTTCTTT
TRBV6-1	TRBJ2-1	-	TRBD1	CASRHTGVYNEQFF	TGTGCCAGCAGACACACAGGGGTTTACAATGAGCAGTTCTTC
TRBV7-9	TRBJ2-5	-	-	CASSFAGETQYF	TGTGCCAGCAGCTTCGCCGGGGAGACCCAGTACTTC
TRBV12-3/TRBV12-4	TRBJ2-3	few	-	CASSFGGSDTQYF	TGTGCCAGCAGTTTTGGTGGTTCAGATACGCAGTATTTT